The 30 T cell receptor beta chains in this list originate from one sample, sequenced in a study of blood T cell repertoires in COVID-19. The assay was immunoSEQ multiplex PCR, and TCRdb's table has in-frame clones only and misses some. The sample has 250,000 or so clones; around 88% are singletons. Sequenced: PBMCs or T cells enriched from blood (not recorded which). All receptors derive from a woman aged 35 to 49 with acute COVID-19.

In this sample, this clone turned up once. The chain's CDR3 is CASSFDSAGNTIYF. The CDR3 nucleotides are TGTGCCAGTAGTTTCGACAGCGCTGGAAACACCATATATTTT. The chain joins TRBV19 to TRBJ1-3; D may be TRBD1 (5 bases). V lost 5 bases and J 2 bases, leaving 10 bases between the germline ends. The CDR3 is 14 residues long. CDR1 and CDR2 (germline): LNHDA, SQIVND (reference sequence).

The chain links TRBV6-2 or TRBV6-3 to TRBJ2-1; 10 nucleotides match TRBD2. There are 15 residues in the CDR3. Trimming cost V 4 bases and J 6 bases; bases outside gene matches: 6. Germline CDR1 MNHEY, CDR2 SVGEGT. CDR3 in amino acids: CASSFRAGGPNEQFF. CDR3 nucleotide sequence: TGTGCCAGCAGTTTTAGAGCGGGAGGGCCCAATGAGCAGTTCTTC.

The V and J genes are TRBV4-3 and TRBJ2-5, with TRBD2 matching 10 bases. Losses at the gene ends were 1 base for V and 1 base for J; bases not matched to a gene: 3. The CDR3 runs to 16 residues. Germline CDR1 and CDR2: LGHNA and YSLEER. In nucleotides, the CDR3 is TGCGCCAGCAGCCAAGGAGCGGGAGGGCCCCAAGAGACCCAGTACTTC. Translation gives CASSQGAGGPQETQYF.

In its sample, this clone was seen once. This chain links TRBV5-6 with TRBJ1-6; TRBD1 agrees at 8 bases. V shed 2 bases, J shed 11 bases, and the junction held 12 bases outside the gene matches. The V gene's germline CDR1 is SGHDT and CDR2 YYEEEE. The CDR3 consists of 16 residues. The CDR3 region has the DNA TGTGCCAGCAGCTTCCGTACCGGGACAGGCGTCACACCCCTCCACTTT. Amino acid sequence: CASSFRTGTGVTPLHF.

The V and J genes are TRBV27 and TRBJ2-7, with a weak D call TRBD1 (7 bases). Germline V gene data show CDR1 as MNHEY and CDR2 as SMNVEV (reference sequence). The CDR3 runs to 13 residues. The V gene lost 5 bases and the J gene lost 2 bases, with 10 bases spanning the gap. The CDR3 nucleotides are TGTGCCAGCAGTCCAGGGGGGACCTACGAGCAGTACTTC. Protein: CASSPGGTYEQYF.

The CDR3 DNA reads TGTGCCAGCAGTGAACTTCTAGGGAGTGAAGCTTTCTTT. It encodes CASSELLGSEAFF. This sequence joins TRBV6-1 and TRBJ1-1, with unresolved D. The germline V gene encodes CDR1 MNHNS and CDR2 SASEGT. Trimming stripped 2 bases from V and 7 bases from J, with 11 bases between. The CDR3 runs to 13 residues.

The chain links TRBV5-1 to TRBJ2-2; 8 bases are a match to TRBD2. Germline-derived CDR1 and CDR2 are SGHRS and YFSETQ. After removal of 3 bases from V and 1 base from J, the junction contained 2 bases not matched to a gene. The length of the CDR3 is 15 residues. The CDR3 DNA reads as TGCGCCAGCAGCTATAGCGGGGAGAACACCGGGGAGCTGTTTTTT. Translating gives CASSYSGENTGELFF.

J is TRBJ1-1 and V is TRBV29-1; 7 bases fit TRBD1. The CDR3 is made up of 12 amino acids. Germline assignment: CDR1 SQVTM and CDR2 ANQGSEA. V shed 7 bases and J 1 base; nucleotides not matched to a gene: 3. The CDR3, as DNA: TGCAGCGGGAGACAGGGGAACACTGAAGCTTTCTTT. Translation gives CSGRQGNTEAFF. Using reference TRBV29-1 and TRBJ1-1 for the parts outside the CDR3, the full variable domain is SAVISQKPSRDICQRGTSLTIQCQVDSQVTMMFWYRQQPGQSLTLIATANQGSEATYESGFVIDKFPISRPNLTFSTLTVSNMSPEDSSIYLCSGRQGNTEAFFGQGTRLTVV.

The rearrangement links TRBV6-2 or TRBV6-3 to TRBJ1-1, with 12 nucleotides matching TRBD1. V was clipped by 4 bases and J by 4 bases; unmatched bases: 7. The CDR3 length is 16 residues. Per the germline V gene, CDR1 is MNHEY and CDR2 is SVGEGT. The CDR3 sequence: CASSSPGQGASTEAFF. The CDR3, as DNA: TGTGCCAGCAGTTCTCCGGGACAGGGGGCGAGCACTGAAGCTTTCTTT.

The chain has TRBV28 and TRBJ2-3; tentatively, D is TRBD2 (5 bases). The CDR3 runs to 17 residues. Germline-derived CDR1 and CDR2 are MDHEN and SYDVKM. Trimming took 5 bases from V and 2 from J, leaving 20 bases between them. This CDR3 reads CASSPSVGGSFTDTQYF. DNA of the CDR3: TGTGCCAGCAGTCCCTCCGTTGGCGGGTCTTTCACAGATACGCAGTATTTT.

The V call is TRBV15, the J call TRBJ2-1; D is unresolved. The CDR3 contains 14 residues. From germline, CDR1 is LNHNV and CDR2 YYDKDF (reference sequence). V lost 1 base, J lost 4 bases, and 8 bases lay in between. CDR3 nucleotides: TGTGCCACCAGCAGAGTCGCAGGTTACAATGAGCAGTTCTTC. This sequence encodes CATSRVAGYNEQFF.

The rearrangement joins TRBV5-1 to TRBJ2-3; 7 bases agree with TRBD2. Trimming took 4 bases from V and 2 from J; bases not matched to a gene: 4. The CDR3 totals 14 residues. CDR1 and CDR2 from the germline V gene are SGHRS and YFSETQ. CDR3 coding DNA: TGCGCCAGCAGCCCCGGGACTAACACAGATACGCAGTATTTT. Amino acid sequence: CASSPGTNTDTQYF.

This chain joins TRBV9 and TRBJ1-2; D ambiguous. The CDR3 is made up of 14 amino acids. The V end lost 0 bases, the J end lost 0 bases, and 6 bases lay between the germline ends. CDR1 SGDLS and CDR2 YYNGEE come from the germline V gene. CDR3 DNA: TGTGCCAGCAGCGTAGGTGCAGCTAACTATGGCTACACCTTC. Its protein product is CASSVGAANYGYTF.

The chain joins TRBV25-1 to TRBJ2-5; the D is unclear. Germline V gene data show CDR1 as MGHDK and CDR2 as SYGVNS. The CDR3 runs 14 residues. V was shortened by 0 bases and J by 4 bases, with 9 bases between the two germline ends. The DNA for the CDR3 is TGTGCCAGCAGTGAATATACGGCAGGAGAGACCCAGTACTTC. Protein sequence: CASSEYTAGETQYF.

The rearrangement uses TRBV24-1 and TRBJ2-2, with 9 bases matching TRBD1. Looked up from germline, CDR1 is KGHDR and CDR2 is SFDVKD. J lost 4 bases, V lost 6 bases, and 8 bases had no gene match. CDR3 length: 16 residues. CDR3 DNA sequence: TGTGCCACCAGTCAATCTGGGACAGGGACCACCGGGGAGCTGTTTTTT. Encoded protein: CATSQSGTGTTGELFF.

The sample holds one count of this clone. The rearrangement links TRBV15 to TRBJ1-1; maybe TRBD1 (5 bases). With 0 bases removed from V and 0 bases from J, the gap between germline ends came to 11 bases. Germline V lookup: CDR1 LNHNV, CDR2 YYDKDF (reference sequence). The length of the CDR3 is 16 residues. For the CDR3, the DNA is TGTGCCACCAGCAGAGATAGGGGAGGGTTGAACACTGAAGCTTTCTTT. This encodes CATSRDRGGLNTEAFF.

This chain joins TRBV9 and TRBJ1-1; 9 bases are a match to TRBD1. V lost 4 bases to trimming and J lost 3 bases; unmatched junction nucleotides: 4. The germline V gene has CDR1 SGDLS and CDR2 YYNGEE. The CDR3 totals 14 residues. DNA for the CDR3: TGTGCCAGCAGCCCCCGGGACAGGGACACTGAAGCTTTCTTT. Amino acid sequence: CASSPRDRDTEAFF. Looking up the rest from reference TRBV9 and TRBJ1-1 gives the full variable domain: DSGVTQTPKHLITATGQRVTLRCSPRSGDLSVYWYQQSLDQGLQFLIQYYNGEERAKGNILERFSAQQFPDLHSELNLSSLELGDSALYFCASSPRDRDTEAFFGQGTRLTVV.

In regard to this clone: The junction departs from germline at one end; a sequencing error may be responsible. This chain joins TRBV29-1 and TRBJ2-3, with 7 bases identical to TRBD1. Germline V lookup: CDR1 SQVTM, CDR2 ANQGSEA. This CDR3 is built from 13 residues. CDR3 nucleotide sequence: TGCAGCGTTCAAGACAGGGCCCCGGATACGCAGTATTTT. Translated, it gives CSVQDRAPDTQYF.

The genes are TRBV9 and TRBJ1-5, with unresolved D. Germline CDR1 is SGDLS and CDR2 is YYNGEE. The germline V and J ends were trimmed by 3 bases and 2 bases, with 9 bases remaining between them. This CDR3 comprises 14 residues. The CDR3: CASSGGWGNQPQHF. DNA for the CDR3: TGTGCCAGCAGCGGAGGTTGGGGCAATCAGCCCCAGCATTTT. Full variable domain (remainder filled in from reference TRBV9 and TRBJ1-5): DSGVTQTPKHLITATGQRVTLRCSPRSGDLSVYWYQQSLDQGLQFLIQYYNGEERAKGNILERFSAQQFPDLHSELNLSSLELGDSALYFCASSGGWGNQPQHFGDGTRLSIL.

This clone was found once. The chain couples TRBV6-5 to TRBJ2-1; weak D call: TRBD1 (6 bases). Germline V lookup: CDR1 MNHEY, CDR2 SVGAGI. V lost 2 bases and J lost 10, with 15 bases in between. CDR3 length: 14 residues. DNA of the CDR3: TGTGCCAGCAGTTACGGCAGGGGATCGAGAGAGCAGTTCTTC. Its protein product is CASSYGRGSREQFF.

The chain links TRBV4-2 to TRBJ1-6; 8 nucleotides line up with TRBD1. Germline V gene sequence: CDR1 LGHNA, CDR2 YNFKEQ. The CDR3 sequence is 16 residues long. J gave up 6 bases and V 4 bases, and 8 bases lay outside the gene matches. The CDR3 loop is CASSRDTGGPNSPLHF. In DNA form, the CDR3 reads TGTGCCAGCAGCCGAGATACAGGGGGACCTAATTCACCCCTCCACTTT.

CDR3 sequence: CASSSIREVQPQHF. The CDR3, as DNA: TGTGCCAGCAGCTCAATCCGGGAGGTTCAGCCCCAGCATTTT. The rearrangement links TRBV27 to TRBJ1-5; D gene ambiguous. Germline CDR1 MNHEY, CDR2 SMNVEV (reference sequence). The CDR3 is 14 amino acids. Trimming left V 6 bases short and J 6 bases short, with 15 bases between.

J is TRBJ1-4 and V is TRBV2; D is unresolved. The CDR3 totals 16 residues. Germline V gene sequence: CDR1 SNHLY, CDR2 FYNNEI. V lost 0 bases and J 7 bases, leaving 15 bases between the germline ends. Here the CDR3 DNA reads TGTGCCAGCAGTGAAGCGCTGGGAGGGTTTGGTGAAAAACTGTTTTTT. This gives the protein CASSEALGGFGEKLFF.

CDR3 sequence (DNA): TGCGCCAGCAGCCGTGTTACCGGGGGGGTAGGAGTCGACACCGGGGAGCTGTTTTTT. Amino acids: CASSRVTGGVGVDTGELFF. This chain links TRBV5-1 with TRBJ2-2, with TRBD2 matching over 8 bases. CDR3 size: 19 residues. With V trimmed by 4 bases and J by 3 bases, 17 bases remained unmatched. The V gene's germline CDR1 is SGHRS and CDR2 YFSETQ.

This clone was seen a handful of times. The rearrangement uses TRBV7-2 and TRBJ2-3; weak D call: TRBD2 (5 bases). V was clipped by 5 bases and J by 3 bases, with 12 bases between them. CDR1 and CDR2 (germline): SGHTA, FQGNSA. This CDR3 contains 14 residues. The CDR3 DNA follows: TGTGCCAGCAGCGAGCGGAGTAGGACAGATACGCAGTATTTT. Its protein is CASSERSRTDTQYF.

The rearrangement joins TRBV21-1 to TRBJ1-3; the D call of TRBD1 is as the table states it, not checked on the DNA. TRBV21-1 counts as a pseudogene. This CDR3 is built from 17 residues. CDR3 bases: TGTGCCAGCAGCACGGCACCTGGGGCCTTCTCTGGAAACACCATATATTTT. Encoded protein: CASSTAPGAFSGNTIYF.

The V call is TRBV7-9, the J call TRBJ1-5, with TRBD1 matching over 7 bases. This CDR3 has 16 amino acids. V lost 5 bases to trimming and J lost 3 bases; unmatched junction nucleotides: 10. Germline V lookup: CDR1 SEHNR, CDR2 FQNEAQ (reference sequence). CDR3 DNA sequence: TGTGCCAGCAGCCTTACCGGGACAGCCCTCAATCAGCCCCAGCATTTT. Protein: CASSLTGTALNQPQHF.

This rearrangement joins TRBV29-1 to TRBJ2-7, with 8 positions matching TRBD1. CDR3 length equals 12 residues. The germline CDR1 and CDR2 sequences are SQVTM and ANQGSEA. Losses at the gene ends were 7 bases for V and 3 bases for J; bases not matched to a gene: 5. The CDR3 DNA reads as TGCAGCGCTACAGGGGGGAACTACGAGCAGTACGTC. It codes for CSATGGNYEQYV.

The J gene is TRBJ1-2, the V gene TRBV7-6; the D is unclear. V shed 5 bases and J shed 0 bases, with 10 bases lying between them. There are 14 residues in the CDR3. CDR1 is SGHVS and CDR2 is FNYEAQ in the germline V gene. The CDR3 protein is CASSLGKTNYGYTF. CDR3 nucleotides: TGTGCCAGCAGCCTTGGCAAGACTAACTATGGCTACACCTTC. The whole variable domain, filled in from reference TRBV7-6 and TRBJ1-2, reads GAGVSQSPRYKVTKRGQDVALRCDPISGHVSLYWYRQALGQGPEFLTYFNYEAQQDKSGLPNDRFSAERPEGSISTLTIQRTEQRDSAMYRCASSLGKTNYGYTFGSGTRLTVV.

The sample holds one count of this clone. The chain joins TRBV25-1 to TRBJ2-7; D not certain. In germline, CDR1 is MGHDK, CDR2 SYGVNS. This CDR3 contains 13 residues. The germline V and J ends were trimmed by 4 bases and 6 bases, with 13 bases remaining between them. CDR3 nucleotides: TGTGCCAGCAGTGGTTACGGCTCAGGCGAGCAGTACTTC. This gives the protein CASSGYGSGEQYF.